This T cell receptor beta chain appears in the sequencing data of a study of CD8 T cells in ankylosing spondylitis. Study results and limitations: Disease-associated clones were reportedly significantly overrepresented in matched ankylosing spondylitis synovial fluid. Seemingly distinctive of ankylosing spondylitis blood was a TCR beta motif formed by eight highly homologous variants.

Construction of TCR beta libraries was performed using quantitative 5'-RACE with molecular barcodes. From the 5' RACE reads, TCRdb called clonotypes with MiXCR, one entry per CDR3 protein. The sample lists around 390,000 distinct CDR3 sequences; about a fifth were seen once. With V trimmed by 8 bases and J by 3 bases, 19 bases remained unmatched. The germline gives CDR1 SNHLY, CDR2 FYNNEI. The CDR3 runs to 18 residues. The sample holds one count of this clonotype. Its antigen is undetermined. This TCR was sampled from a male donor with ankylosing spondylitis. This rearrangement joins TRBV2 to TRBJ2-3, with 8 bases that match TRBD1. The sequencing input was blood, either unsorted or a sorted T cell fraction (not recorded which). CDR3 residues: CASEGRGLARSGTDTQYF. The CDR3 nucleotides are TGTGCCAGCGAAGGCAGGGGGCTTGCAAGGAGTGGGACAGATACGCAGTATTTT.